These 24 T cell receptor beta chains were sequenced from one sample in a study. TCRdb re-called the RT-PCR reads through MiXCR, storing one row per CDR3 protein. The sample carries about 700,000 distinct CDR3 sequences, about 14% recorded once. The sequenced material came from memory CD4+ T cells from blood. The receptors derive from a female donor in good health, serving as a healthy control.

This clonotype was picked up a small number of times. One end of the junction is discordant with germline, which a read error may explain. The chain couples TRBV7-2 to TRBJ2-1, with D perhaps matching TRBD1 or TRBD2 (5 bases each). CDR3 size: 14 residues. CDR1 is SGHTA, CDR2 FQGNSA, per germline. The CDR3 is CASILEGLPRKQFF. The CDR3 DNA sequence: TGTGCCAGCATCTTAGAGGGGCTGCCAAGGAAGCAGTTCTTC.

This clonotype turned up a few times. V gene TRBV6-5 combines with J gene TRBJ2-1; weak D call: TRBD1 (6 bases). This CDR3 has 14 amino acids. The germline V gene has CDR1 MNHEY and CDR2 SVGAGI. V gave up 5 bases and J gave up 7 bases, with 15 bases separating them. CDR3 bases: TGTGCCAGCAGTGTGCTGCAGGGGTTGAATGAGCAGTTCTTC. It translates to CASSVLQGLNEQFF.

This clonotype appeared many times. This chain uses TRBV7-3 with TRBJ2-3, with 10 bases that match TRBD2. The CDR3 extends over 16 amino acids. Per the germline V gene, CDR1 is SGHTA and CDR2 is FQGTGA. The V gene end was trimmed by 2 bases and the J gene end by 2 bases; junction bases not matched to a gene: 4. CDR3 loop: CASSLVGTSDTDTQYF. DNA for the CDR3: TGTGCCAGCAGCTTAGTTGGGACTAGCGACACAGATACGCAGTATTTT.

This chain connects TRBV3-1 to TRBJ2-7; tentative D call: TRBD1 (6 bases). V was cut by 1 base and J by 3 bases, with 13 bases left in between. CDR1 is LGHDT and CDR2 is YNNKEL in the germline V gene (reference sequence). The length of the CDR3 is 15 residues. CDR3 DNA: TGTGCCAGCAGCCAAGCAGGGGCGGTTTACTACGAGCAGTACTTC. This gives the protein CASSQAGAVYYEQYF.

This clonotype was detected a few times. This chain uses TRBV20-1 with TRBJ2-7, with a weak D call TRBD1 (5 bases). In germline, CDR1 is DFQATT, CDR2 SNEGSKA (reference sequence). V lost 4 bases and J lost 2, with 9 bases in between. CDR3 length equals 12 residues. CDR3 coding DNA: TGCAGTGCTACCCAGGGCACCTACGAGCAGTACTTC. As protein: CSATQGTYEQYF.

The rearrangement joins TRBV12-3 or TRBV12-4 to TRBJ2-6; TRBD1 or TRBD2 may be the D gene (5 bases each). Trimming left V 3 bases short and J 1 base short, with 13 bases between. The CDR3 runs 17 residues. The CDR3 DNA reads as TGTGCCAGCAGTTTTTTTCAGGGCGGGTCTGGGGCCAACGTCCTGACTTTC. Translation gives CASSFFQGGSGANVLTF.

This clonotype was picked up many times. The chain carries TRBV3-1 and TRBJ2-1, with 10 nucleotides matching TRBD2. J lost 7 bases, V lost 4 bases, and 10 bases had no gene match. Germline V lookup: CDR1 LGHDT, CDR2 YNNKEL (reference sequence). This CDR3 region has 16 residues. The CDR3 region has the DNA TGTGCCAGCAGCCCCCTGCCGCCGGGACTAGCGAATGAGCAGTTCTTC. It encodes CASSPLPPGLANEQFF.

This sequence joins TRBV20-1 and TRBJ2-3; no clear D gene. This CDR3 is 14 amino acids long. The germline gives CDR1 DFQATT, CDR2 SNEGSKA (reference sequence). Trimming stripped 3 bases from V and 2 bases from J, with 12 bases between. CDR3 amino acids: CSARWGSTTDTQYF. CDR3 nucleotides: TGCAGTGCTAGGTGGGGTAGCACCACAGATACGCAGTATTTT.

The chain combines TRBV4-2 with TRBJ2-5; the D gene is possibly TRBD2 (6 bases). V was trimmed by 0 bases and J by 9 bases, leaving 11 bases between them. CDR3 size: 13 residues. From germline, CDR1 is LGHNA and CDR2 YNFKEQ. The DNA of the CDR3 is TGTGCCAGCAGCCAAGAAAGAGGAGGGGCCCAGTACTTC. It codes for CASSQERGGAQYF.

J is TRBJ1-6 and V is TRBV2; 8 nucleotides agree with TRBD1. The CDR3 runs to 17 residues. V trimming: 5 bases; J trimming: 8 bases; junction bases outside the gene matches: 14. CDR1 is SNHLY and CDR2 is FYNNEI in the germline V gene. This chain's CDR3 is CASSRPGQVLLDSPLHF. In DNA, the CDR3 is TGTGCCAGCAGTCGGCCGGGACAGGTTCTTTTGGATTCACCCCTCCACTTT.

The chain is built from TRBV9 and TRBJ2-5; maybe TRBD2 (5 bases). This CDR3 has 18 amino acids. The V end was cut by 1 base, the J end by 2 bases, with 21 bases between. CDR1 is SGDLS and CDR2 is YYNGEE in the germline V gene. The CDR3 bases are TGTGCCAGCAGCGTAAAAGTGTGGACTCCCGGCTCACAAGAGACCCAGTACTTC. The encoded protein is CASSVKVWTPGSQETQYF.

The chain couples TRBV7-3 to TRBJ1-1; D is possibly TRBD1 (6 bases). V dropped 4 bases and J dropped 1 base, with 19 bases sitting between them. Per germline, CDR1 SGHTA and CDR2 FQGTGA. The CDR3 extends over 17 amino acids. The CDR3 region has the DNA TGTGCCAGCAGCTCCCACCCACTCGGACAGTCGAACACTGAAGCTTTCTTT. This gives the protein CASSSHPLGQSNTEAFF.

This clonotype was observed at least ten times. This could be a read error, since a much larger clone is one nucleotide away. The J gene is TRBJ1-5, the V gene TRBV5-5; D is unclear. The length of the CDR3 is 13 residues. The V end was cut by 1 base, the J end by 5 bases, with 7 bases between. Germline assignment: CDR1 SGHKS and CDR2 YYEKEE (reference sequence). The DNA of the CDR3 is TGTGCCAGCAGCTTGATGTGGGATCAGCCCCAGCATTTT. Translated, it gives CASSLMWDQPQHF.

J is TRBJ1-4 and V is TRBV20-1, with D possibly TRBD1 on 5 matching bases. Germline V gene lookup returns CDR1 DFQATT and CDR2 SNEGSKA (reference sequence). This CDR3 is 14 amino acids long. The ends were cut back, 3 bases at V and 6 bases at J, with 14 bases in the middle. The CDR3 DNA reads TGCAGTGCTAGCCCCCCGGGGGAAGATGAAAAACTGTTTTTT. Protein: CSASPPGEDEKLFF.

The V and J genes are TRBV5-1 and TRBJ1-5, with D possibly being TRBD1 (6 bases). Germline V CDR1 and CDR2: SGHRS, YFSETQ. V was trimmed by 6 bases and J by 3 bases, leaving 10 bases between them. CDR3 size: 13 residues. The CDR3 protein is CASKEGDNQPQHF. For the CDR3, the DNA is TGCGCCAGCAAGGAGGGGGACAATCAGCCCCAGCATTTT.

The CDR3 DNA is TGTGCCAGCAGTGATGAAGTGTACGAGCAGTACTTC. Protein: CASSDEVYEQYF. V and J are TRBV6-1 and TRBJ2-7; D remains unclear. Between the trimmed V and J ends, which lost 3 bases and 4 bases, there was a span of 7 bases. Germline values: CDR1 MNHNS, CDR2 SASEGT. The CDR3 loop spans 12 amino acids.

The chain joins TRBV21-1 to TRBJ2-7; the table assigns TRBD1, which was not confirmed against the DNA. TRBV21-1 is a pseudogene. The CDR3 sequence is 16 residues long. The CDR3 sequence is CASIPVLPCFVYEQYF. The CDR3 DNA is TGTGCCAGCATCCCCGTACTTCCCTGTTTTGTCTACGAGCAGTACTTC.

This clonotype was seen a handful of times. The chain recombines TRBV30 with TRBJ2-1; maybe TRBD1 (5 bases). CDR3 length: 13 residues. Germline V gene sequence: CDR1 GTSNPN, CDR2 SVGIG (reference sequence). The V and J ends lost 6 bases and 0 bases respectively, with 9 bases between them. The CDR3 coding sequence is TGTGCCTGCACAGGCAGCTCCTACAATGAGCAGTTCTTC. It encodes CACTGSSYNEQFF.

Only a few counts were recorded for this clonotype. The chain is built from TRBV12-3 or TRBV12-4 and TRBJ2-5; D is perhaps TRBD2 (6 bases). CDR3 length equals 13 residues. Between the trimmed V and J ends, which lost 6 bases and 4 bases, there was a span of 12 bases. Here the CDR3 DNA reads TGTGCCAGCAGCTGGGGGGAGAGAGAGACCCAGTACTTC. Residues: CASSWGERETQYF.

J is TRBJ2-5 and V is TRBV5-1; 10 bases agree with TRBD2. The CDR3 runs to 14 residues. After removal of 1 base from V and 5 bases from J, the junction contained 2 bases not matched to a gene. From germline, CDR1 is SGHRS and CDR2 YFSETQ. In DNA, the CDR3 is TGCGCCAGCAGCTTGTCTAGCGGGAGCGAGACCCAGTACTTC. It is translated as CASSLSSGSETQYF.

This clonotype was counted many times. The chain recombines TRBV11-2 with TRBJ2-3, with 12 bases that match TRBD2. The CDR3 runs to 19 residues. V trimming: 1 base; J trimming: 0 bases; junction bases outside the gene matches: 8. Germline V gives CDR1 SGHAT, CDR2 FQNNGV. Written as DNA, the CDR3 is TGTGCCAGCAGCTTAGGGTCTTGGACTAGCGGGATTAGCACAGATACGCAGTATTTT. Translating it yields CASSLGSWTSGISTDTQYF.

The chain is built from TRBV4-3 and TRBJ2-1; 8 nucleotides align to TRBD2. The CDR3 has 17 residues. Germline CDR1 and CDR2: LGHNA and YSLEER. The V gene end was trimmed by 4 bases and the J gene end by 1 base; junction bases not matched to a gene: 9. CDR3 amino acids: CASSPLQASGSYNEQFF. The CDR3 nucleotides read TGCGCCAGCAGCCCTCTACAGGCTAGCGGGTCCTACAATGAGCAGTTCTTC.

The chain joins TRBV20-1 to TRBJ2-3, with 7 bases that match TRBD2. The CDR3 covers 16 residues. From germline, CDR1 is DFQATT and CDR2 SNEGSKA (reference sequence). J gave up 8 bases and V 0 bases, and 14 bases lay outside the gene matches. The CDR3 DNA follows: TGCAGTGCTAGAGATGCGGGCGGGAGTGGGATTGGTACGCAGTATTTT. It yields the protein CSARDAGGSGIGTQYF.

The chain joins TRBV12-3 or TRBV12-4 to TRBJ1-2, with 7 bases fitting TRBD1. The trim removed 1 base at V and 8 bases at J, leaving 22 bases unmatched. This CDR3 spans 19 amino acids. CDR3 sequence reads: CASSLGPPHAQGERRGYTF. CDR3 coding DNA: TGTGCCAGCAGTTTAGGCCCCCCTCACGCTCAGGGGGAGAGGCGAGGCTACACCTTC.